The clone carrying this T cell receptor (beta chain) showed up just a few times. Its antigen is currently unknown. This entry belongs to a study of Graves' ophthalmopathy and Graves' hyperthyroidism. Study conclusions and caveats: The majority of expanded thyroid clonotypes above 0.001 frequency also occurred in blood. A model of 13 signatures distinguished ophthalmopathy from stable hyperthyroidism at roughly 87% sensitivity and about 80% specificity.

The sequenced template was RNA, covering the TCR beta CDR3 region. RT-PCR was first run with HTBI primers, then multiplex PCR in a second round. Each CDR3 protein gets one entry after TCRdb re-called the multiplex PCR reads with MiXCR. The sample has about 210,000 distinct CDR3 sequences, 25% to 30% seen once; the top ten hold approximately 9.1%. This CDR3 region has 13 residues. V was clipped by 5 bases and J by 4 bases, with 9 bases between them. None of the included patients had other autoimmune diseases, uncontrolled infections, pregnancy or lactation, as these led to exclusion. The TCR sequence derives from a man aged 50 or older with Graves' ophthalmopathy. Specimen: peripheral blood. The rearrangement links TRBV12-3 or TRBV12-4 to TRBJ1-5; D gene ambiguous. The CDR3 bases are TGTGCCAGCAGTCCCTCCGAGAATCAGCCCCAGCATTTT. This translates into CASSPSENQPQHF.